These 23 T cell receptor beta chains originate from one sample sequenced in a study of cytomegalovirus exposure and HLA in healthy donors. Amplification used 60 Vbeta primers and 13 Jbeta primers. Only in-frame clones appear in the TCRdb table, and some are missing; sequencing was by immunoSEQ multiplex PCR. The sample lists 150,000 to 200,000 clones, approximately 79% occurring once. Material: PBMCs. The receptors originated from a woman in her forties or fifties in good health and CMV-seropositive.

V gene TRBV30 combines with J gene TRBJ2-3, with TRBD2 identical over 13 bases. Per the germline V gene, CDR1 is GTSNPN and CDR2 is SVGIG (reference sequence). V lost 5 bases to trimming and J lost 6 bases; unmatched junction nucleotides: 8. The CDR3 is 15 amino acids. The CDR3 spells CAWALAGGAGDTQYF. The DNA for the CDR3 is TGTGCCTGGGCACTAGCGGGGGGGGCCGGGGATACGCAGTATTTT.

The CDR3 nucleotides read TGTGCCAGCAGTAGCGGGACAGGGAGCAACTATGGCTACACCTTC. Protein: CASSSGTGSNYGYTF. The gene calls are TRBV6-5 and TRBJ1-2, with 9 bases identical to TRBD1. CDR3 size: 15 residues. Germline CDR1 is MNHEY and CDR2 is SVGAGI. V lost 5 bases and J lost 2; bases outside the gene matches: 6.

Comments on this clone: No DNA is shown, since the ends of the CDR3 on it are uncertain; the CDR3 is the one TCRdb lists. The chain uses TRBV28 and TRBJ1-6; TRBD1 was called by the table and not checked on the DNA. Germline V gene sequence: CDR1 MDHEN, CDR2 SYDVKM. The CDR3 has 12 residues if both end residues are counted. The chain's CDR3 is CASSVAGGAEHF.

V gene TRBV5-4 combines with J gene TRBJ2-7, with D perhaps TRBD2 (6 bases). Germline V gene data show CDR1 as SGHNT and CDR2 as YYREEE (reference sequence). Trimming removed 3 bases at V and 5 bases at J, with 18 bases between. This CDR3 contains 15 residues. The chain's CDR3 is CASSSQTSLGNEQYF. The CDR3 DNA reads TGTGCCAGCAGCTCTCAAACTAGCCTCGGCAACGAGCAGTACTTC.

This clone was detected once. This sequence joins TRBV19 and TRBJ2-7; 7 nucleotides agree with TRBD2. CDR3 length equals 13 residues. V trimming: 4 bases; J trimming: 5 bases; junction bases outside the gene matches: 5. The V gene's germline CDR1 is LNHDA and CDR2 SQIVND (reference sequence). The CDR3 nucleotides are TGTGCCAGTAGTACCGTGGGAGGGGACGAGCAGTACTTC. This gives the protein CASSTVGGDEQYF.

The chain links TRBV9 to TRBJ2-1; the D gene is possibly TRBD2 (7 bases). V gave up 0 bases and J gave up 4 bases, with 17 bases separating them. Germline assignment: CDR1 SGDLS and CDR2 YYNGEE. This CDR3 region has 17 residues. CDR3 sequence reads: CASSVGGGGTSYNEQFF. CDR3 nucleotides: TGTGCCAGCAGCGTAGGCGGGGGCGGGACGTCGTACAATGAGCAGTTCTTC.

The chain has TRBV19 and TRBJ1-5; D may be TRBD1 (5 bases). Looked up from germline, CDR1 is LNHDA and CDR2 is SQIVND (reference sequence). V gave up 9 bases and J gave up 8 bases, with 23 bases separating them. This CDR3 contains 15 residues. The CDR3 loop is CASTSVWGFREPQHF. Here the CDR3 DNA reads TGTGCCAGCACCAGTGTGTGGGGCTTTAGGGAGCCCCAGCATTTT.

The chain links TRBV9 to TRBJ2-2, with TRBD2 matching 11 bases. In germline, CDR1 is SGDLS, CDR2 YYNGEE. With 6 bases clipped from V and 2 bases from J, the junction kept 6 bases outside the gene matches. The CDR3 consists of 16 residues. CDR3 coding DNA: TGTGCCAGCACATCTAGCGGGGGGCTAAACACCGGGGAGCTGTTTTTT. This gives the protein CASTSSGGLNTGELFF. Based on the CDR3 plus reference TRBV9 and TRBJ2-2, the full variable domain is DSGVTQTPKHLITATGQRVTLRCSPRSGDLSVYWYQQSLDQGLQFLIQYYNGEERAKGNILERFSAQQFPDLHSELNLSSLELGDSALYFCASTSSGGLNTGELFFGEGSRLTVL.

This chain connects TRBV19 to TRBJ1-5; 7 nucleotides align to TRBD1. The V gene's germline CDR1 is LNHDA and CDR2 SQIVND (reference sequence). The CDR3 length is 13 residues. V was clipped by 0 bases and J by 12 bases; unmatched bases: 5. CDR3 amino acids: CASSIDPTGFQHF. The CDR3 nucleotides are TGTGCCAGTAGTATAGACCCGACAGGGTTCCAGCATTTT.

J is TRBJ1-1 and V is TRBV7-2; a possible D gene is TRBD1 (6 bases). Germline-derived CDR1 and CDR2 are SGHTA and FQGNSA. V lost 3 bases and J lost 0, with 11 bases in between. The CDR3 loop spans 15 amino acids. The CDR3 nucleotides are TGTGCCAGCAGCTTGGACAGACAGATGAACACTGAAGCTTTCTTT. It yields the protein CASSLDRQMNTEAFF.

The chain joins TRBV5-6 to TRBJ2-7, with TRBD1 matching 7 bases. The V gene's germline CDR1 is SGHDT and CDR2 YYEEEE. CDR3 size: 13 residues. The V gene end was trimmed by 3 bases and the J gene end by 2 bases; junction bases not matched to a gene: 2. The CDR3 DNA sequence: TGTGCCAGCAGCTGGGGACAGCCCTACGAGCAGTACTTC. It yields the protein CASSWGQPYEQYF.

This rearrangement joins TRBV6-1 to TRBJ1-2; D is unresolved. Trimming shortened V by 0 bases and J by 5 bases, and 13 bases separated the two germline ends. This CDR3 region has 15 residues. Germline V gene data show CDR1 as MNHNS and CDR2 as SASEGT. This CDR3 reads CASSEAHPGGYGYTF. For the CDR3, the DNA is TGTGCCAGCAGTGAAGCGCATCCGGGCGGGTATGGCTACACCTTC.

This rearrangement joins TRBV6-1 to TRBJ2-4; 10 bases are a match to TRBD1. Germline V gene sequence: CDR1 MNHNS, CDR2 SASEGT. The length of the CDR3 is 19 residues. Trimming cost V 4 bases and J 0 bases; bases outside gene matches: 12. The CDR3 nucleotides read TGTGCCAGCAGTGGGGGACAGGGGTTTGCAAATCTAGCCAAAAACATTCAGTACTTC. Translated: CASSGGQGFANLAKNIQYF.

V is TRBV11-3 and J is TRBJ2-7; 7 nucleotides match TRBD2. With V trimmed by 11 bases and J by 2 bases, 6 bases remained unmatched. This CDR3 spans 12 amino acids. Germline V lookup: CDR1 SGHNT, CDR2 YENEEA. The CDR3 nucleotides are TGTGCCTGGGGGGGGTACACCTACGAGCAGTACTTC. Translation gives CAWGGYTYEQYF. Full variable domain (remainder filled in from reference TRBV11-3 and TRBJ2-7): EAGVVQSPRYKIIEKKQPVAFWCNPISGHNTLYWYLQNLGQGPELLIRYENEEAVDDSQLPKDRFSAERLKGVDSTLKIQPAELGDSAVYLCAWGGYTYEQYFGPGTRLTVT.

The V gene is TRBV10-3, the J gene TRBJ2-1, with TRBD2 identical over 11 bases. Trimming removed 3 bases from V and 8 bases from J; junction bases left unmatched: 6. Germline-derived CDR1 and CDR2 are ENHRY and SYGVKD. The CDR3 is 15 residues long. The CDR3 region has the DNA TGTGCCATCAGTGACCAGACTAGCGGGGCTGATGAGCAGTTCTTC. Translating it yields CAISDQTSGADEQFF.

On this clone itself: This sample also contains other DNA sequences that code for the same CDR3. V gene TRBV6-5 combines with J gene TRBJ2-7; TRBD2 matches at 7 bases. The CDR3 consists of 16 residues. J was trimmed by 1 base and V by 2 bases; bases with no gene match: 8. The germline V gene encodes CDR1 MNHEY and CDR2 SVGAGI. The CDR3 reads CASSYSGTVSSYEQYF. CDR3 DNA: TGTGCCAGCAGTTACAGCGGGACCGTAAGTTCCTACGAGCAGTACTTC.

The chain links TRBV19 to TRBJ2-2; 7 nucleotides agree with TRBD1. The V and J ends lost 6 bases and 4 bases, in that order; junction bases with no gene match: 5. Looked up from germline, CDR1 is LNHDA and CDR2 is SQIVND (reference sequence). This CDR3 contains 14 residues. CDR3 nucleotide sequence: TGTGCCAGTAGCCGACAGGGCGGCACCGGGGAGCTGTTTTTT. This codes for CASSRQGGTGELFF.

The chain combines TRBV28 with TRBJ2-6; perhaps TRBD2 as D (5 bases). Germline-derived CDR1 and CDR2 are MDHEN and SYDVKM. Trimming shortened V by 7 bases and J by 0 bases, and 19 bases separated the two germline ends. The CDR3 totals 18 residues. The CDR3 bases are TGTGCCAGCACCCCCGGTTCTTCGGGAATCTCTGGGGCCAACGTCCTGACTTTC. Translation: CASTPGSSGISGANVLTF.

The chain recombines TRBV27 with TRBJ2-7; TRBD2 agrees at 14 bases. Per germline, CDR1 MNHEY and CDR2 SMNVEV (reference sequence). V shed 5 bases and J 5 bases; nucleotides not matched to a gene: 8. The CDR3 loop spans 16 amino acids. This CDR3 is CASSPRLAGGPNEQYF. The CDR3 coding sequence is TGTGCCAGCAGTCCCCGACTAGCGGGAGGGCCGAACGAGCAGTACTTC.

The chain couples TRBV28 to TRBJ1-6; 7 bases align to TRBD1. Germline V lookup: CDR1 MDHEN, CDR2 SYDVKM. After removal of 6 bases from V and 7 bases from J, the junction contained 9 bases not matched to a gene. The CDR3 covers 15 residues. The CDR3 DNA is TGTGCCAGCAGCCCCGGACAGGTTCTGAATTCACCCCTCCACTTT. The encoded protein is CASSPGQVLNSPLHF.

The chain employs TRBV7-2 and TRBJ1-2; 10 bases fit TRBD1. This CDR3 spans 14 amino acids. CDR1 SGHTA and CDR2 FQGNSA come from the germline V gene. After removal of 1 base from V and 7 bases from J, the junction contained 3 bases not matched to a gene. The CDR3 loop reads CASSLGQGAGGYTF. The CDR3 region has the DNA TGTGCCAGCAGCTTAGGACAGGGGGCGGGTGGCTACACCTTC. Looking up the rest from reference TRBV7-2 and TRBJ1-2 gives the full variable domain: GAGVSQSPSNKVTEKGKDVELRCDPISGHTALYWYRQSLGQGLEFLIYFQGNSAPDKSGLPSDRFSAERTGGSVSTLTIQRTQQEDSAVYLCASSLGQGAGGYTFGSGTRLTVV.

The CDR3 DNA reads TGTGCCAGCAGCTTGTCGGGGGTTAATGAAGCTTTCTTT. Protein: CASSLSGVNEAFF. V is TRBV5-8 and J is TRBJ1-1, with D tentatively TRBD1 (5 bases). In germline, CDR1 is SGHTS, CDR2 YDEGEE. Trimming shortened V by 1 base and J by 7 bases, and 11 bases separated the two germline ends. This CDR3 has 13 amino acids.

As DNA, the CDR3 is TGTGCCAGCAGTTCCACGGGGGGTCAGCCCCAGCATTTT. As protein: CASSSTGGQPQHF. The genes are TRBV28 and TRBJ1-5; D possibly corresponds to TRBD1 (5 bases). The V end was cut by 4 bases, the J end by 6 bases, with 10 bases between. CDR1 is MDHEN and CDR2 is SYDVKM in the germline V gene. The CDR3 loop spans 13 amino acids.